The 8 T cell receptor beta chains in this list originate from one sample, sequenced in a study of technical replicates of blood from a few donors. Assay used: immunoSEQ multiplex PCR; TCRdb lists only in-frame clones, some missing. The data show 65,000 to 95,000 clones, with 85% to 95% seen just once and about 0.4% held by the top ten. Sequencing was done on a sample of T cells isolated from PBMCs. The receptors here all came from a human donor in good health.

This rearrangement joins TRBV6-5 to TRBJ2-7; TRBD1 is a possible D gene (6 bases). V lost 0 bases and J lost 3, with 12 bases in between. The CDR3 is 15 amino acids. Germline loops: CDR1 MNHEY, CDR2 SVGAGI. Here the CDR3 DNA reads TGTGCCAGCAGTTACTCGAGACAGGCAGGCTACGAGCAGTACTTC. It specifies CASSYSRQAGYEQYF.

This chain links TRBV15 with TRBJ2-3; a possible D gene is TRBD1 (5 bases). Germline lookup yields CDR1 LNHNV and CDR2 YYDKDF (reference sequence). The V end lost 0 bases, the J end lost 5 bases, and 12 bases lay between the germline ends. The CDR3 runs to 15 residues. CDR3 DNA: TGTGCCACCAGCAGAGAAGGGGTGAAAGGAGATACGCAGTATTTT. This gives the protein CATSREGVKGDTQYF.

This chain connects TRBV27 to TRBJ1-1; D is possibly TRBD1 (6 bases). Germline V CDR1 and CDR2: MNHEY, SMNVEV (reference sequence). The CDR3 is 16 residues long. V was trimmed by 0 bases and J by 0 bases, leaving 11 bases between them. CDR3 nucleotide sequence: TGTGCCAGCAGTTTATCAGTCCAGGGGATGAACACTGAAGCTTTCTTT. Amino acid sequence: CASSLSVQGMNTEAFF.

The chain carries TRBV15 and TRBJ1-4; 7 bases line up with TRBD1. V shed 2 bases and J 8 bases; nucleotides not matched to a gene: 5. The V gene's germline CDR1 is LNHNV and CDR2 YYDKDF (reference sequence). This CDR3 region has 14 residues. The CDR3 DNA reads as TGTGCCACCAGCAGAAGGGACAGAAGGGAAAAACTGTTTTTT. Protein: CATSRRDRREKLFF.

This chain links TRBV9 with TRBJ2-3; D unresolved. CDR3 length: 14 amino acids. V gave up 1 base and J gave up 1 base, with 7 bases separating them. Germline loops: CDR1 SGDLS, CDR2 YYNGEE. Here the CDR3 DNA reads TGTGCCAGCAGCGTAACACGGGGCACAGATACGCAGTATTTT. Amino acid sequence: CASSVTRGTDTQYF.

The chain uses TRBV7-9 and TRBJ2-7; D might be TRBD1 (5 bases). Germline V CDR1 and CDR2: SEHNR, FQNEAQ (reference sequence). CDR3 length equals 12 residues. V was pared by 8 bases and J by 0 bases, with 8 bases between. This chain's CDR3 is CASQQDSYEQYF. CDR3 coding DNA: TGTGCCAGCCAACAGGACTCCTACGAGCAGTACTTC.

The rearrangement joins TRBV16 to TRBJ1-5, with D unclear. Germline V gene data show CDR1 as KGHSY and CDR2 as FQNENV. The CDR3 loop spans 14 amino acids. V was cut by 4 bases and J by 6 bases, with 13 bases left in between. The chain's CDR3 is CASSPALPSQPQHF. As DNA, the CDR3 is TGTGCCAGCAGCCCGGCTCTCCCTAGTCAGCCCCAGCATTTT.

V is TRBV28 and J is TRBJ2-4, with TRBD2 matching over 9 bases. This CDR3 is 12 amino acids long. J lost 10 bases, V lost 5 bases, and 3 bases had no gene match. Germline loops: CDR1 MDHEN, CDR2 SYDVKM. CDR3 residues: CASSRLAVIQYF. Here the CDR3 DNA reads TGTGCCAGCAGTCGACTAGCGGTTATTCAGTACTTC.